These T cell receptor beta chains were read from a single sample in a study of OX40 agonist ivuxolimab in advanced cancers. Using immunoSEQ multiplex PCR, the repertoire was profiled, and TCRdb retains in-frame clones only, with some absent. The data show around 30,000 clones, about nine tenths seen once. This sample comprised CD4+ or CD8+ T cells sorted from blood, obtained in a trial of the OX40 agonist ivuxolimab. The receptors stem from an adult with an advanced solid tumor such as melanoma, head and neck, liver or kidney cancer. The CDR3 runs from the conserved cysteine through the conserved F or W.

>TRBV28|TRBJ1-2
CASSPRSLYGYTF
>TRBV2|TRBJ2-3
CASSEGPKDTQYF
>TRBV28|TRBJ2-7
CASSSTVHEQYF
>TRBV19|TRBJ2-7
CASSEGGVEQYF
>TRBV27|TRBJ2-5
CASSLGREETQYF
>TRBV19|TRBJ1-2
CASSPTDRYYGYTF
>TRBV4-3|TRBJ2-1
CASSQGLAGWDEQFF
>TRBV5-6|TRBJ2-7
CASSPLGHYEQYF
>TRBV28|TRBJ1-1
CASSWGQPNTEAFF
>TRBV2|TRBJ1-2
CASSGARQHGYTF
>TRBV12-5|TRBJ1-2
CASGLTRTDRLYGYTF
>TRBV13|TRBJ2-7
CASSTRPGLARPYEQYF
>TRBV28|TRBJ1-1
CASRTRYRDEAFF
>TRBV9|TRBJ2-7
CASSPTGGGYEQYF
>TRBV19|TRBJ1-4
CASSSRQVGSRNEKLFF
>TRBV6-5|TRBJ1-5
CASSYSRGNQPQHF
>TRBV29-1|TRBJ2-4
CSVEEGRLLAKNIQYF
>TRBV7-9|TRBJ2-5
CASSLGLDEETQYF
>TRBV29-1|TRBJ1-5
CSVGASNQPQHF
>TRBV2|TRBJ2-5
CASRLAETQYF
>TRBV19|TRBJ2-2
CATCRASTGELFF
>TRBV30|TRBJ1-1
CAWSVDPYTEAFF
>TRBV6-1|TRBJ1-2
CASSEQGYGYGYTF
>TRBV19|TRBJ1-2
CASTKSGQGYGYTF
>TRBV4-1|TRBJ2-2
CASSQAIISGFAGELFF
>TRBV18|TRBJ2-6
CASSPTGAGANVLTF
>TRBV6-1|TRBJ2-7
CASSVNLREQYF
>TRBV10-1|TRBJ2-5
CASSEPIEGAPRNQETQYF
>TRBV4-3|TRBJ2-3
CASSQDMGGRDTQYF
>TRBV10-3|TRBJ1-1
CAISEGPNTEAFF
>TRBV10-3|TRBJ1-6
CAISESTGEGSPLHF
>TRBV28|TRBJ1-5
CASSLHAGFGSQPQHF
>TRBV7-9|TRBJ1-2
CASSLVFGGKDYGYTF
>TRBV28|TRBJ2-2
CASSPRGGWGGELFF
>TRBV18|TRBJ2-3
CASSPLNTDTQYF
>TRBV9|TRBJ2-2
CASSPRAGVLSGELFF
>TRBV10-2|TRBJ2-3
CASSDQRTGDTQYF
>TRBV5-1|TRBJ1-1
CASSFQGGATEAFF
>TRBV28|TRBJ1-2
CASRNTGDYYGYTF
>TRBV7-8|TRBJ1-5
CASSLRVLNQPQHF
>TRBV27|TRBJ2-3
CASSSGLAGVDTQYF
>TRBV18|TRBJ2-5
CASSQTTGAETQYF
>TRBV2|TRBJ1-1
CASSFDSPGEAFF
>TRBV5-8|TRBJ2-7
CASSWRGVSYEQYF
>TRBV5-4|TRBJ2-5
CASSRGAGQETQYF
>TRBV19|TRBJ2-6
CASSSGQSSGANVLTF